These T cell receptor beta chains were read from a single sample in a study of OX40 agonist ivuxolimab in advanced cancers. Sequencing was performed with immunoSEQ multiplex PCR; in TCRdb, only in-frame clones are kept and a portion is missing. The sample records approximately 79,000 clones, less than 90% being singletons. Specimen: CD4+ or CD8+ T cells sorted from blood, collected in a trial of the OX40 agonist ivuxolimab. The receptors here all came from an adult with an advanced solid tumor such as melanoma, head and neck, liver or kidney cancer. Both conserved end residues are part of each CDR3. D genes are given only for firm matches. A row's size may be missing; if present it is once, few, many or a size class.

J gene	V gene	D gene	clone size	CDR3 protein	CDR3 DNA
TRBJ1-5	TRBV5-8	TRBD1	NA	CASSLGQGAFQPQHF	TGTGCCAGCAGCTTGGGACAGGGAGCATTTCAGCCCCAGCATTTT
TRBJ1-4	TRBV7-6	NA	NA	CASSSDNEKLFF	TGTGCCAGCAGCTCAGATAATGAAAAACTGTTTTTT
TRBJ2-1	TRBV4-3	TRBD2	once	CASSQDQTLAGGVQFF	TGCGCCAGCAGCCAAGATCAAACCCTAGCGGGAGGGGTTCAGTTCTTC
TRBJ1-3	TRBV4-3	NA	NA	CASSQGTQYYSGNTIYF	TGCGCCAGCAGCCAAGGAACACAGTATTATTCTGGAAACACCATATATTTT
TRBJ2-2	TRBV11-3	NA	NA	CASSLNLRDFYTGELFF	TGTGCCAGCAGCCTAAACCTCCGGGACTTTTACACCGGGGAGCTGTTTTTT
TRBJ2-1	TRBV10-3	TRBD2	NA	CAISGGGNEQFF	TGTGCCATCAGTGGGGGGGGCAATGAGCAGTTCTTC
TRBJ2-3	TRBV19	TRBD2	NA	CASGSNMRASGRLGTDTQYF	TGTGCCAGTGGATCTAATATGCGGGCTAGCGGGAGATTAGGCACAGATACGCAGTATTTT
TRBJ1-1	TRBV6-5	TRBD1	NA	CASSQGAFMNTEAFF	TGTGCCAGCAGCCAGGGGGCGTTTATGAACACTGAAGCTTTCTTT
TRBJ2-7	TRBV19	TRBD1	NA	CASSIRDRVYEQYF	TGTGCCAGTAGTATCCGGGACAGGGTCTACGAGCAGTACTTC
TRBJ2-1	TRBV5-4	TRBD2	NA	CASSGGRDLYSYNEQFF	TGTGCCAGCAGCGGGGGGAGGGACTTGTACTCCTACAATGAGCAGTTCTTC
TRBJ2-2	TRBV27	TRBD1	NA	CASSHSGQGRNTGELFF	TGTGCCAGCAGTCATTCAGGACAGGGGAGAAATACCGGGGAGCTGTTTTTT
TRBJ1-6	TRBV11-2	TRBD1	NA	CASSSRTGFTNSPLHF	TGTGCCAGCAGCTCCCGGACAGGCTTTACTAATTCACCCCTCCACTTT
TRBJ2-3	TRBV13	NA	few	CASSLDSGGTDTQYF	TGTGCCAGCAGCTTAGATAGTGGCGGCACAGATACGCAGTATTTT
TRBJ2-5	TRBV6-5	NA	NA	CASSYAGGYQETQYF	TGTGCCAGCAGTTACGCTGGGGGGTACCAAGAGACCCAGTACTTC
TRBJ1-1	TRBV7-9	NA	NA	CASSLNVANTEAFF	TGTGCCAGCAGCTTAAATGTGGCGAACACTGAAGCTTTCTTT
TRBJ1-1	TRBV28	NA	NA	CASSLRGGTEAFF	TGTGCCAGCAGTTTGAGGGGAGGCACTGAAGCTTTCTTT
TRBJ1-3	TRBV19	NA	NA	CASSRIDLSGNTIYF	TGTGCCAGTAGCCGGATCGACCTCTCTGGAAACACCATATATTTT
TRBJ2-1	TRBV25-1	NA	NA	CASSDPGQVNPAEQFF	TGTGCCAGCAGTGATCCGGGACAAGTAAATCCGGCTGAGCAGTTCTTC
TRBJ1-2	TRBV27	NA	NA	CASSRLDVLNYGYTF	TGTGCCAGCAGTCGGCTGGACGTACTTAACTATGGCTACACCTTC
TRBJ1-5	TRBV27	NA	NA	CASSWDQPQHF	TGTGCCAGCAGTTGGGATCAGCCCCAGCATTTT
TRBJ2-7	TRBV30	NA	NA	CAWSRRPSASYEQYF	TGTGCCTGGAGCCGCCGGCCCAGCGCCTCCTACGAGCAGTACTTC
TRBJ1-1	TRBV25-1	NA	NA	CASSFARGNTEAFF	TGTGCCAGCAGTTTCGCTAGGGGGAACACTGAAGCTTTCTTT
TRBJ1-2	TRBV7-2	NA	once	CASSLDPSGGGYTF	TGTGCCAGCAGCTTAGATCCCAGTGGTGGTGGCTACACCTTC
TRBJ2-3	TRBV15	TRBD2	NA	CATSLPGGSSTDTQYF	TGTGCCACCAGTCTTCCGGGGGGGTCCTCCACAGATACGCAGTATTTT
TRBJ2-1	TRBV11-3	TRBD2	NA	CASTLKGSGRGSNEQFF	TGTGCCAGCACCCTTAAAGGAAGCGGGAGAGGTAGCAATGAGCAGTTCTTC
TRBJ2-7	TRBV7-2	NA	NA	CASSITGSYEQYF	TGTGCCAGCAGCATTACAGGTTCCTACGAGCAGTACTTC
TRBJ2-7	TRBV29-1	TRBD1	NA	CSVVGTGQRGEQYF	TGCAGCGTTGTGGGGACAGGGCAAAGGGGCGAGCAGTACTTC
TRBJ2-1	TRBV5-1	NA	once	CASSLGQVMSYNEQFF	TGCGCCAGCAGCTTGGGCCAGGTGATGTCCTACAATGAGCAGTTCTTC
TRBJ1-2	TRBV2	NA	few	CASSERIAGYTF	TGTGCCAGCAGTGAAAGAATAGCGGGCTACACCTTC
TRBJ2-7	TRBV7-8	NA	NA	CASVGGGGLDYEQYF	TGTGCCAGCGTAGGGGGTGGAGGGTTGGACTACGAGCAGTACTTC
TRBJ2-3	TRBV11-3	NA	NA	CASSRASLFGSDTQYF	TGTGCCAGCAGTCGAGCTTCGTTATTCGGGTCAGATACGCAGTATTTT
TRBJ2-1	TRBV7-2	TRBD2	few	CASSLGGSAGNEQFF	TGTGCCAGCAGCTTGGGCGGGAGTGCGGGCAATGAGCAGTTCTTC
TRBJ2-5	TRBV11-2	NA	few	CASSFVETQYF	TGTGCCAGCAGCTTTGTGGAGACCCAGTACTTC
TRBJ2-7	TRBV5-6	TRBD2	NA	CASSSGGGQYDAYEQYF	TGTGCCAGCAGCTCTGGCGGGGGTCAGTATGACGCCTACGAGCAGTACTTC
TRBJ1-1	TRBV2	TRBD1	NA	CASEFDRGRNTEAFF	TGTGCCAGCGAGTTTGACAGGGGGAGGAACACTGAAGCTTTCTTT
TRBJ1-2	TRBV20-1	NA	NA	CSAPEGYGYTF	TGCAGTGCCCCGGAGGGCTATGGCTACACCTTC
TRBJ1-1	TRBV19	TRBD1	NA	CASSMGTGVNTEAFF	TGTGCCAGTAGTATGGGGACAGGGGTAAACACTGAAGCTTTCTTT
TRBJ1-2	TRBV6-1	NA	NA	CASSGGFGYTF	TGTGCCAGCAGTGGGGGCTTTGGCTACACCTTC
TRBJ1-3	TRBV10-3	NA	NA	CAININDYMASGNTIYF	TGTGCCATCAATATAAACGACTACATGGCCTCTGGAAACACCATATATTTT
TRBJ2-7	TRBV4-1	TRBD1	NA	CASSQPDRGDMYEQYF	TGCGCCAGCAGCCAACCTGACAGGGGGGATATGTACGAGCAGTACTTC
TRBJ1-2	TRBV7-2	NA	NA	CASSLIVNYGYTF	TGTGCCAGCAGCTTAATAGTGAACTATGGCTACACCTTC
TRBJ1-4	TRBV6-6	NA	NA	CASSGRFGEKLFF	TGTGCCAGCAGTGGCCGGTTTGGTGAAAAACTGTTTTTT
TRBJ2-7	TRBV5-1	NA	once	CASSRTDSSEQYF	TGCGCCAGCAGCCGAACGGACAGCTCCGAGCAGTACTTC
TRBJ1-2	TRBV4-3	TRBD1	NA	CASSQGQGVIGYTF	TGCGCCAGCAGCCAGGGACAGGGGGTAATCGGCTACACCTTC
TRBJ2-1	TRBV12-1	NA	once	CASSSGLGQGEQFF	TGTGCCAGCAGCTCAGGACTAGGTCAGGGTGAGCAGTTCTTC
TRBJ1-5	TRBV5-6	NA	NA	CASSLTPRGVGPQHF	TGTGCCAGCAGCTTGACGCCGAGAGGAGTTGGGCCCCAGCATTTT
TRBJ2-2	TRBV7-3	TRBD1	NA	CASSLKTGGIGELFF	TGTGCCAGCAGCTTAAAAACAGGGGGTATCGGGGAGCTGTTTTTT
TRBJ1-4	TRBV19	TRBD1	NA	CASSNRDRANEKLFF	TGTGCCAGTAGTAACCGGGACAGGGCTAATGAAAAACTGTTTTTT
TRBJ2-6	TRBV19	TRBD1	once	CASSIRTGTFFSGANVLTF	TGTGCCAGTAGTATCCGGACAGGGACCTTCTTCTCTGGGGCCAACGTCCTGACTTTC
TRBJ1-2	TRBV27	NA	NA	CASSAFLSSGVGYTF	TGTGCCAGCAGTGCCTTCTTGAGTTCAGGGGTGGGCTACACCTTC
TRBJ1-2	TRBV4-2	NA	NA	CASSQRVVESGYTF	TGTGCCAGCAGCCAAAGGGTGGTCGAGTCGGGCTACACCTTC
TRBJ1-1	TRBV10-3	NA	NA	CATTQDTEAFF	TGTGCCACCACCCAAGACACTGAAGCTTTCTTT
TRBJ1-1	TRBV5-1	TRBD1	NA	CASSYGQGRWGHSEAFF	TGCGCCAGCAGCTACGGACAGGGGAGATGGGGCCACAGTGAAGCTTTCTTT
TRBJ2-2	TRBV5-4	NA	NA	CASSLIGVNTGELFF	TGTGCCAGCAGCTTGATAGGGGTCAACACCGGGGAGCTGTTTTTT
TRBJ2-3	TRBV19	NA	NA	CASSLGHADTQYF	TGTGCCAGTAGTCTGGGACATGCAGATACGCAGTATTTT
TRBJ2-1	TRBV19	NA	NA	CASSTSRFEQFF	TGTGCCAGTAGTACCTCCCGGTTTGAGCAGTTCTTC
TRBJ1-2	TRBV6-4	TRBD1	once	CASSRGPDYGYTF	TGTGCCAGCAGCAGGGGGCCGGACTATGGCTACACCTTC